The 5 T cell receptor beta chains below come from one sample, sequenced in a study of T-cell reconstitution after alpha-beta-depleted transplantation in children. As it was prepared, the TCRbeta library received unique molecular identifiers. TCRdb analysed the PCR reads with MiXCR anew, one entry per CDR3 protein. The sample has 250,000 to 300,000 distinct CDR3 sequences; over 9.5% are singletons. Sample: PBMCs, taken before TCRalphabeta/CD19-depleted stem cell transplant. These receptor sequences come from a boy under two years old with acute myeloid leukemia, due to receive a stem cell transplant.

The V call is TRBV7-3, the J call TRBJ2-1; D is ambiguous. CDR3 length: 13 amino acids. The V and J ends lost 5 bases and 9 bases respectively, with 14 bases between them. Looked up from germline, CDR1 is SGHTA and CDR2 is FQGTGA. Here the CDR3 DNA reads TGTGCCAGCAGCCCCCGGAACTACGGTGAGCAGTTCTTC. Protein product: CASSPRNYGEQFF.

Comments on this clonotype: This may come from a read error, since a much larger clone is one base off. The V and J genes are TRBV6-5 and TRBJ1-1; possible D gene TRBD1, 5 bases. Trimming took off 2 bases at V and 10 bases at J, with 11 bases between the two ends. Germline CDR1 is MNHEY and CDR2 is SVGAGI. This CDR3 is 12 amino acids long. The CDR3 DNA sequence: TGTGCCAGCAGTTACGGGGGGGGGGTAGCTTTCTTT. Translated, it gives CASSYGGGVAFF.

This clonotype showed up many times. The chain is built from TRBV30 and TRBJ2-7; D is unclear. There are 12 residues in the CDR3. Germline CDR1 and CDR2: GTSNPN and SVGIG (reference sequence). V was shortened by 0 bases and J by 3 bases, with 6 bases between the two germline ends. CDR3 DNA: TGTGCCTGGAGTGTAGCCCGCTACGAGCAGTACTTC. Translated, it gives CAWSVARYEQYF.

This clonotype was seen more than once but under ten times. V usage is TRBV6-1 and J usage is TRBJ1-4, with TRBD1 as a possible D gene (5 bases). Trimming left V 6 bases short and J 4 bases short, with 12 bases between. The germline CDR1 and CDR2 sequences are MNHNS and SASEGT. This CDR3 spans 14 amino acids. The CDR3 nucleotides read TGTGCCAGCAGCCCAGGGTCACATAATGAAAAACTGTTTTTT. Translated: CASSPGSHNEKLFF.

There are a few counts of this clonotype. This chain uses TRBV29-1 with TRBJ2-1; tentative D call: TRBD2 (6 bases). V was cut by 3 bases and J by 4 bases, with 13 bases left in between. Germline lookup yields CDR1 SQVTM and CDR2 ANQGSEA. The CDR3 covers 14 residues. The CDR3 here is CSVEWRGPYNEQFF. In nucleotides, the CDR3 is TGCAGCGTTGAGTGGAGGGGCCCTTACAATGAGCAGTTCTTC.